These T cell receptor beta chains were read from a single sample in a study of T cell responses to AZD1222 COVID-19 vaccine. The method was immunoSEQ multiplex PCR; TCRdb's version includes in-frame clones alone and lacks a portion of them. This table holds some 53,000 clones, about nine tenths found once. The specimen was peripheral blood, collected 28 days after the second AZD1222 dose. The receptors stem from an adult who received the AZD1222 COVID-19 vaccine. Each CDR3 is given with its conserved first and last residue. A D gene is named only where the DNA matches it firmly. The size field is filled for only some rows; it gives once, few, many or a size class.

TRBD2 | TRBJ2-1 | NA | TRBV19 | TGTGCCAGTAGTGTGGGACTAGCGGGAGTCTATGAGCAGTTCTTC | CASSVGLAGVYEQFF
NA | TRBJ1-2 | NA | TRBV28 | TGTGCCAGCAGTCTGGACGGTTTCGGGGGCTACACCTTC | CASSLDGFGGYTF
TRBD2 | TRBJ2-5 | NA | TRBV10-2 | TGCGCCAGCAGTTGGACTAGCCCGACCCAAGAGACCCAGTACTTC | CASSWTSPTQETQYF
NA | TRBJ2-7 | NA | TRBV28 | TGTGCCAGCAGTTTATCCCTAGCTTTCCTCTCCTACGAGCAGTACTTC | CASSLSLAFLSYEQYF
TRBD2 | TRBJ2-5 | NA | TRBV2 | TGTGCCAGCAGTGATACGTCTTTCCGGGGGGGCGAGACCCAGTACTTC | CASSDTSFRGGETQYF
NA | TRBJ1-3 | once | TRBV6-2/TRBV6-3 | TGTGCCAGCAGTTACTCCAGGACGTCGGACCGAAACACCATATATTTT | CASSYSRTSDRNTIYF
NA | TRBJ2-2 | NA | TRBV19 | TGTGCCAGTAGCCCCGGACTCCGAACCGGGGAGCTGTTTTTT | CASSPGLRTGELFF
NA | TRBJ2-3 | NA | TRBV5-4 | TGTGCCAGCTCCCCTACCGATTCACCGCAGTATTTT | CASSPTDSPQYF
NA | TRBJ1-5 | NA | TRBV19 | TGTGCCAGTAGTTCCCCTCCGGGACACATCTATAGCAATCAGCCCCAGCATTTT | CASSSPPGHIYSNQPQHF
NA | TRBJ2-3 | NA | TRBV20-1 | TGCAGTGCCTACCAGGGGGATACGCAGTATTTT | CSAYQGDTQYF
TRBD1 | TRBJ2-5 | NA | TRBV5-8 | TGTGCCAGCAGCTTGGTAGGGACAGGGGGCATGGAGACCCAGTACTTC | CASSLVGTGGMETQYF
TRBD2 | TRBJ2-5 | once | TRBV28 | TGTGCCAGCAGTTCTAGCGGGATGGCAGAGACCCAGTACTTC | CASSSSGMAETQYF
NA | TRBJ2-5 | NA | TRBV7-2 | TGTGCCAGCAGCCAAGGGACTGAAGAGTTTAAGACCCAGTACTTC | CASSQGTEEFKTQYF
TRBD1 | TRBJ1-4 | NA | TRBV28 | TGTGCCAGCCGACAGGGGGGTGATGAAAAACTGTTTTTT | CASRQGGDEKLFF
TRBD2 | TRBJ2-1 | few | TRBV11-3 | TGTGCCAGCAGCTTAGGGGAGCGGGATGACAATGAGCAGTTCTTC | CASSLGERDDNEQFF
TRBD2 | TRBJ2-1 | NA | TRBV2 | TGTGCCAGCAGCACGCTCCTAGCGGGAGGCGGGTTCTTC | CASSTLLAGGGFF
NA | TRBJ2-1 | NA | TRBV11-3 | TGTGCCAGCAGCGCAGGGGCGAGCTCCTACAATGAGCAGTTCTTC | CASSAGASSYNEQFF
TRBD1 | TRBJ1-6 | NA | TRBV11-1 | TGTGCCAGCAGCTTGGACAGGCTAAGGTATTCACCCCTCCACTTT | CASSLDRLRYSPLHF
NA | TRBJ2-5 | few | TRBV24-1 | TGTGCCACCAGTGATCCTTCAGGGTTCGCAGAGACCCAGTACTTC | CATSDPSGFAETQYF
TRBD2 | TRBJ2-3 | NA | TRBV3-1/TRBV3-2 | TGTGCCAGCAGCCAAGATCGGGGCGGGAGGGCCGGAGATACGCAGTATTTT | CASSQDRGGRAGDTQYF
NA | TRBJ1-6 | NA | TRBV13 | TGTGCCAGCAGCTTAATGGGACACAGTAATTCACCCCTCCACTTT | CASSLMGHSNSPLHF
NA | TRBJ1-1 | once | TRBV30 | TGTGCCTGGAGTGGCAACCTAGAAGCTTTCTTT | CAWSGNLEAFF
TRBD1 | TRBJ2-3 | NA | TRBV6-1 | TGTGCCAGCAGTGGAGGGACAGGGGTGAGCACAGATACGCAGTATTTT | CASSGGTGVSTDTQYF
NA | TRBJ1-2 | NA | TRBV28 | TGTGCCAGCAGCCCCGGGGGCGCTAACTATGGCTACACCTTC | CASSPGGANYGYTF
TRBD1 | TRBJ1-1 | NA | TRBV5-1 | TGCGCCAGCAGCTTACAGGGGGCGTCCACTGAAGCTTTCTTT | CASSLQGASTEAFF
TRBD2 | TRBJ2-7 | NA | TRBV27 | TGTGCCAGCAGCTACGGCCGGGGGACTAGCGGGAACGAGCAGTACTTC | CASSYGRGTSGNEQYF
NA | TRBJ1-3 | NA | TRBV3-1/TRBV3-2 | TGTGCCAGCAGCCGGGCAGGGTCTGGAAACACCATATATTTT | CASSRAGSGNTIYF
NA | TRBJ2-4 | NA | TRBV19 | TGTGCCAGTAGTATACTTACACAAGCCAAAAACATTCAGTACTTC | CASSILTQAKNIQYF
NA | TRBJ1-2 | NA | TRBV9 | TGTGCCAGCAGCGTAGAGGGGGGCTATGGCTACACCTTC | CASSVEGGYGYTF
TRBD1 | TRBJ2-7 | NA | TRBV11-1 | TGTGCCAGCAGGGGACGGGACAGAAACTACGAGCAGTACTTC | CASRGRDRNYEQYF
NA | TRBJ1-1 | NA | TRBV9 | TGTGCCAGCAGCCCCCGGGGGGACGCCATGAACACTGAAGCTTTCTTT | CASSPRGDAMNTEAFF
TRBD1 | TRBJ2-7 | NA | TRBV14 | TGTGCCAGCAGCCTCCGAGGAGGACAGGGGTACTACGAGCAGTACTTC | CASSLRGGQGYYEQYF
TRBD1 | TRBJ1-2 | NA | TRBV6-6 | TGTGCCAGCAGGGGCGGGACAGGGGACTATGGCTACACCTTC | CASRGGTGDYGYTF
NA | TRBJ2-5 | NA | TRBV5-1 | TGCGCCAGCAGCTTCGACCAGGGACGGGAGACCCAGTACTTC | CASSFDQGRETQYF
TRBD2 | TRBJ2-7 | few | TRBV5-1 | TGCGCCAGCAGCGATTTGACTAGCGGGAGCCACGAGCAGTACTTC | CASSDLTSGSHEQYF
NA | TRBJ1-5 | NA | TRBV12-3/TRBV12-4 | TGTGCCAGCAGTTTCTCGGAGAATCAGCCCCAGCATTTT | CASSFSENQPQHF
NA | TRBJ1-2 | NA | TRBV6-5 | TGTGCCAGCAGTCTGACAGTTGTCTATGGCTACACCTTC | CASSLTVVYGYTF
NA | TRBJ1-5 | NA | TRBV6-5 | TGTGCCAGCAGTTCCAGTTATCAGCCCCAGCATTTT | CASSSSYQPQHF
NA | TRBJ2-3 | NA | TRBV19 | TGTGCCAGTAGTATTTTCACCGAAAACACAGATACGCAGTATTTT | CASSIFTENTDTQYF